The 4 T cell receptor beta chains listed next were all sequenced from one sample in a study of T cell responses to AZD1222 COVID-19 vaccine. Generated by immunoSEQ multiplex PCR, the TCRdb table keeps only in-frame clones and is missing some. Here the sample spans about 92,000 clones, around 90% being singletons. Specimen: peripheral blood, collected on day 0 of AZD1222 vaccination. Every receptor here comes from an adult in good health.

The V gene is TRBV25-1, the J gene TRBJ2-2, with D hard to call. The CDR3 has 12 residues. Trimming took 6 bases from V and 1 from J, leaving 3 bases between them. Germline loops: CDR1 MGHDK, CDR2 SYGVNS. The CDR3 region has the DNA TGTGCCAGCAGGCTGAACACCGGGGAGCTGTTTTTT. Translating it yields CASRLNTGELFF.

This clone was counted once. One end of the junction fails to match germline, which may point to a read error. The chain joins TRBV7-2 to TRBJ2-1, with TRBD2 identical over 8 bases. Germline V gives CDR1 SGHTA, CDR2 FQGNSA. The CDR3 spans 13 residues. The CDR3 bases are TGTGCGAGCAGCGGAGCGGGAGTCGAAAGAAAGTTCTTC. It encodes CASSGAGVERKFF.

The V call is TRBV25-1, the J call TRBJ2-3; tentative D call: TRBD2 (5 bases). The CDR3 contains 13 residues. CDR1 and CDR2 from the germline V gene are MGHDK and SYGVNS. Deletions cut 8 bases from V and 6 bases from J, with 15 bases between. CDR3 DNA: TGTGCCAGCGTTAGATCCAGAGGGGATACGCAGTATTTT. Its protein product is CASVRSRGDTQYF.

Here the CDR3 DNA reads TGTGCCAGCAGCCTGGGACAGATTATGAACACTGAAGCTTTCTTT. Encoded protein: CASSLGQIMNTEAFF. The rearrangement joins TRBV5-8 to TRBJ1-1, with 7 bases aligning to TRBD1. The ends lost 4 bases at V and 0 bases at J; junction bases unmatched: 6. The germline V gene has CDR1 SGHTS and CDR2 YDEGEE. The CDR3 covers 15 residues.